This TCR beta chain was sequenced during a study of tissue T cells after allogeneic stem cell transplantation. Across the whole study: Several lines of graft-versus-host disease therapy were given to all patients, all with gastrointestinal involvement.

The table lists this clone with a count of one. Profiled with immunoSEQ multiplex PCR; TCRdb holds only in-frame clones, not every one. The sample holds tens of thousands of clones, about 85% seen once. Sequencing used blood, obtained before transplantation. This sequence was found in a woman aged 18 to 55 who later had graft-versus-host disease after an allogeneic stem cell transplant.

Here the CDR3 DNA reads TGTGCCAGCAGTTACGGGGACGACAGGGAAACTGAAGCTTTCTTT. Translating it yields CASSYGDDRETEAFF. V gene TRBV6-6 combines with J gene TRBJ1-1, with TRBD1 identical over 7 bases. In germline, CDR1 is MNHNY, CDR2 SVGAGI (reference sequence). The CDR3 extends over 15 amino acids. With 2 bases clipped from V and 5 bases from J, the junction kept 8 bases outside the gene matches.